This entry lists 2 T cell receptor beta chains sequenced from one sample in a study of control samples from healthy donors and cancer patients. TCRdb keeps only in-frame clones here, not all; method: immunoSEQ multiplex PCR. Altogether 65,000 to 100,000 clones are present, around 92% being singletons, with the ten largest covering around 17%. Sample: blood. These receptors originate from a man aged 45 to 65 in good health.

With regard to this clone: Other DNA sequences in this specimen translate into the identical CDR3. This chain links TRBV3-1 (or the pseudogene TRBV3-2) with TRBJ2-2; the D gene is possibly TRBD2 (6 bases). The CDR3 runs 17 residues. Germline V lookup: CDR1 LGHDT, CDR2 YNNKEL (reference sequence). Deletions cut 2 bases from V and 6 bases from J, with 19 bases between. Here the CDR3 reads CASSQPSGGASSGELFF. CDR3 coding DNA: TGTGCCAGCAGCCAACCCAGCGGAGGGGCCTCTTCCGGGGAGCTGTTTTTT.

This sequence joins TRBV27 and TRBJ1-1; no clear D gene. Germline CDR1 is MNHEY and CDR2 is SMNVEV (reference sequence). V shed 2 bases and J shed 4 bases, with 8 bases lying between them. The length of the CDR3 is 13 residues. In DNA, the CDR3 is TGTGCCAGCAGTTTAATGGGGAGCACTGAAGCTTTCTTT. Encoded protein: CASSLMGSTEAFF.